These T cell receptor beta chains were read from a single sample in a study of identical twins. Each CDR3 protein gets one entry after TCRdb re-called the 5' RACE reads with MiXCR. The table shows 450,000 to 600,000 distinct CDR3 sequences, with about 22% occurring only once. The same data also went into a second study, on yellow fever vaccine responses in identical twins.

Input material: CD4+ T cells sorted from blood. Receptors were obtained from a woman aged 18-29 years in good health. The CDR3 runs from the conserved cysteine through the conserved F or W. D genes are given only for firm matches. Clone size is shown for a subset of rows, as once, few, many or a class of expanded clone.

clone size	V gene	J gene	D gene	CDR3 DNA	CDR3 protein
-	TRBV11-3	TRBJ1-1	TRBD1	TGTGCCAGCAGCTTACGTGGGGGGACAGGGACGTCCACTGAAGCTTTCTTT	CASSLRGGTGTSTEAFF
-	TRBV5-1	TRBJ1-2	-	TGCGCCAGCAGCTTTGCCGGGCTAGTGGATGGCTACACCTTC	CASSFAGLVDGYTF
few	TRBV12-3/TRBV12-4	TRBJ1-2	-	TGTGCCAGCAGTTTACAGGGGAGTAACTATGGCTACACCTTC	CASSLQGSNYGYTF
-	TRBV12-3/TRBV12-4	TRBJ1-5	TRBD1	TGTGCCAGCAGTCACAGGGGGCGAGGTCAGCCCCAGCATTTT	CASSHRGRGQPQHF
few	TRBV6-1	TRBJ1-2	TRBD1	TGTGCCAGCAAACCCTTAACAGGGGGGCTAAAAGGCTACACCTTC	CASKPLTGGLKGYTF
few	TRBV3-1	TRBJ2-2	TRBD2	TGTGCCAGCAGTCTCGGACTAGCGGGGACACCCGGGGAGCTGTTTTTT	CASSLGLAGTPGELFF
-	TRBV10-3	TRBJ2-1	-	TGTGCCATCAGTGAACGACTAGAGTCCAATGAGCAGTTCTTC	CAISERLESNEQFF
-	TRBV9	TRBJ2-6	TRBD2	TGTGCCAGCAGCGTTGGATCCCCTAGCGGGACCTCTGGGGCCAACGTCCTGACTTTC	CASSVGSPSGTSGANVLTF
-	TRBV5-4	TRBJ2-6	-	TGTGCCAGCAGCTTGGAGACGGGGACGGCCGAGCCTGGGGCCAACGTCCTGACTTTC	CASSLETGTAEPGANVLTF
few	TRBV28	TRBJ1-1	-	TGTGCCAGCAGTGTTAACAGGAAAGTCACTGAAGCTTTCTTT	CASSVNRKVTEAFF
-	TRBV18	TRBJ2-4	TRBD2	TGTGCCAGCTCTACAGTCCCATCGGGGGGCATTCAGTACTTC	CASSTVPSGGIQYF
-	TRBV20-1	TRBJ2-4	-	TGCAGTACTTCCCGGGACACTTCCCTTTTAGCCAAAAACATTCAGTACTTC	CSTSRDTSLLAKNIQYF
few	TRBV7-6	TRBJ2-1	TRBD2	TGTGCCAGCAGCTTAGAGCGATGGGGGGGTGAGCAGTTCTTC	CASSLERWGGEQFF
few	TRBV29-1	TRBJ2-5	TRBD2	TGCAGCGTCGGCCAGCGGGAGGGCCGAAAGACCCAGTACTTC	CSVGQREGRKTQYF
-	TRBV7-3	TRBJ2-1	TRBD1	TGTGCCAGCAGCCCAACTTCGGGACAGGGCCAAAATGAGCAGTTCTTC	CASSPTSGQGQNEQFF
-	TRBV20-1	TRBJ1-4	-	TGCAGTGCGATCGACAGCTCAACTAATGAAAAACTGTTTTTT	CSAIDSSTNEKLFF
-	TRBV5-1	TRBJ2-2	-	TGCGCCAGCAGCTCCACACGTGCCCCGAACACCGGGGAGCTGTTTTTT	CASSSTRAPNTGELFF
once	TRBV29-1	TRBJ2-3	-	TGCAGCGCTCACAGGAGCTATTTTCCAGATACGCAGTATTTT	CSAHRSYFPDTQYF
-	TRBV5-1	TRBJ2-3	TRBD2	TGCGCCAGCAGCCCACTAGCGGGGTGGACAGATACGCAGTATTTT	CASSPLAGWTDTQYF
-	TRBV5-1	TRBJ1-6	-	TGCGCCAGCCAGGCCGCTACAACTTCCTATAATTCACCCCTCCACTTT	CASQAATTSYNSPLHF
-	TRBV9	TRBJ2-5	TRBD1	TGTGCCAGCAGCGTAGCCCAGGGGGCTGAGACCCAGTACTTC	CASSVAQGAETQYF
-	TRBV10-3	TRBJ1-2	-	TGTGCCACCTCCCCCCTGGACAACTATGGCTACACCTTC	CATSPLDNYGYTF
few	TRBV7-9	TRBJ2-3	-	TGTGCCAGCAGGCGAGCAGTGGGAGCGGCAGATACGCAGTATTTT	CASRRAVGAADTQYF
many	TRBV12-3/TRBV12-4	TRBJ1-1	TRBD1	TGTGCCAGCAGTCCCTGGACAGGGTCAAACACTGAAGCTTTCTTT	CASSPWTGSNTEAFF
-	TRBV18	TRBJ2-3	-	TGTGCCAGCTCATCCTTCCAGCAGCCCGGCGCAGATACGCAGTATTTT	CASSSFQQPGADTQYF
-	TRBV12-3/TRBV12-4	TRBJ2-1	-	TGTGCCAGCAGTTTAATCGTGTCATGGCCCTACAATGAGCAGTTCTTC	CASSLIVSWPYNEQFF
-	TRBV9	TRBJ2-1	-	TGTGCCAGCAGCCCGAGGGCCCTACTAGCTCGGGGCTCCTACAATGAGCAGTTCTTC	CASSPRALLARGSYNEQFF
-	TRBV6-1	TRBJ2-1	TRBD2	TGTGCCAGCAGTCTGGGACTAGCGGGAGGGATATCCTACAATGAGCAGTTCTTC	CASSLGLAGGISYNEQFF
-	TRBV11-3	TRBJ2-7	-	TGTGCCAGCAGCTTAGGTGCGGAGTCCTCCTACGAGCAGTACTTC	CASSLGAESSYEQYF
-	TRBV12-3/TRBV12-4	TRBJ2-5	-	TGTGCCAGCAGTTTAGTCGACACCGTCATAGGGACCCAGTACTTC	CASSLVDTVIGTQYF
-	TRBV21-1	TRBJ2-3	-	TGTGCCAGCAGCAAAGATGAGCGGGGGGGAAACACAGATACGCAGTATTTT	CASSKDERGGNTDTQYF
many	TRBV19	TRBJ2-3	-	TGTGCCAGTAGTCCCCCGGGGGTCACAGATACGCAGTATTTT	CASSPPGVTDTQYF
-	TRBV24-1	TRBJ1-5	TRBD1	TGTGCCACGAGCCCCACCCAGGGGGTTAGCAATCAGCCCCAGCATTTT	CATSPTQGVSNQPQHF
-	TRBV19	TRBJ2-1	TRBD1	TGTGCCAGTAGGACCGGACAGGGGAATGAGCAGTTCTTC	CASRTGQGNEQFF
few	TRBV4-1	TRBJ2-1	TRBD1	TGCGCCAGCAGCCACCAGGACAGGGACTTTAATGAGCAGTTCTTC	CASSHQDRDFNEQFF
-	TRBV10-3	TRBJ2-3	TRBD2	TGTGCCATCGGGAGACTAGCGGACACAGATACGCAGTATTTT	CAIGRLADTDTQYF
few	TRBV10-3	TRBJ2-5	-	TGTGCCATCAGTGGTGGGGCCCAAATGTCCCAAGAGACCCAGTACTTC	CAISGGAQMSQETQYF
-	TRBV6-2/TRBV6-3	TRBJ2-1	TRBD2	TGTGCCAGCAGTTACTCAACTAGCGGGGGGGCCTACAATGAGCAGTTCTTC	CASSYSTSGGAYNEQFF
-	TRBV7-8	TRBJ2-3	TRBD2	TGTGCCAGCAGCGTACTAGCGGGGGGCACAGATACGCAGTATTTT	CASSVLAGGTDTQYF
-	TRBV2	TRBJ2-1	TRBD2	TGTGCCAGCAGCGTAGCGGGAGTGCAGTTCTTC	CASSVAGVQFF
-	TRBV15	TRBJ1-1	TRBD1	TGTGCCACCAGCAGAGGGACAGGGGGAGACACTGAAGCTTTCTTT	CATSRGTGGDTEAFF
few	TRBV7-2	TRBJ2-1	TRBD2	TGTGCCAGCAGCTTCGGGACTAGCGGCACGAGGGTCTTC	CASSFGTSGTRVF